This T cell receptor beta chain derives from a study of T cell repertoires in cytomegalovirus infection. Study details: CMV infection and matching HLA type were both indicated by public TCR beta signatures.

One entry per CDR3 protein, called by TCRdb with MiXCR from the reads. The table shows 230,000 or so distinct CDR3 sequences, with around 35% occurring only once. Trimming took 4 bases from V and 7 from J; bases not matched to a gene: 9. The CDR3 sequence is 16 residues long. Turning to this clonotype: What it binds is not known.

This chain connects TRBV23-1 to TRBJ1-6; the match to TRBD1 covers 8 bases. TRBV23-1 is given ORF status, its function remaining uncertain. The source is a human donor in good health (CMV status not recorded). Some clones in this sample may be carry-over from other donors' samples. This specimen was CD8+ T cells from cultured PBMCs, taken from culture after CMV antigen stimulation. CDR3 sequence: CASSPYRDRFNSPLHF. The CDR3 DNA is TGCGCCAGCAGTCCTTACCGGGACAGGTTCAATTCACCCCTCCACTTT.